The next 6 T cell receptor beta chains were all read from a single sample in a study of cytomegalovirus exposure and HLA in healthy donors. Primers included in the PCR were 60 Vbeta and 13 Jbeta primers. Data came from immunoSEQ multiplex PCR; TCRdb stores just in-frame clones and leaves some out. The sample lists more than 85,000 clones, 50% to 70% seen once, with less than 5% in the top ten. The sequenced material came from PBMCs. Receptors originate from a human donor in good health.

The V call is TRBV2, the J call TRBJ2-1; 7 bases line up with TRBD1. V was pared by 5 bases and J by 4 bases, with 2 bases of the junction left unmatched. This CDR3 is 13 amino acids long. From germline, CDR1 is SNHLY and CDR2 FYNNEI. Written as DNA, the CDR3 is TGTGCCAGCAGTCGACAGGGATACAATGAGCAGTTCTTC. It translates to CASSRQGYNEQFF.

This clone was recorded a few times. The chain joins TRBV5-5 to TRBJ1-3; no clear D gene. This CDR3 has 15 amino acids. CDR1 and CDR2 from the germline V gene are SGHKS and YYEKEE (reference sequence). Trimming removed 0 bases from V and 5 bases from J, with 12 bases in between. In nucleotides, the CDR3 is TGTGCCAGCAGCTTGGACAGTCTGATGAGAAACACCATATATTTT. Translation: CASSLDSLMRNTIYF.

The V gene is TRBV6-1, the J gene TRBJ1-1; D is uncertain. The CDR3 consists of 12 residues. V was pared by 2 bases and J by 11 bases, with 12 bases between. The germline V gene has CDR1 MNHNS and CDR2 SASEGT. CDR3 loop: CASSERVSTAFF. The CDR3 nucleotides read TGTGCCAGCAGTGAACGGGTTAGTACGGCTTTCTTT.

CDR3 loop: CASSPRTGAKMNTEAFF. The CDR3 DNA is TGTGCCAGCTCACCACGGACAGGGGCGAAAATGAACACTGAAGCTTTCTTT. V gene TRBV18 combines with J gene TRBJ1-1, with 9 bases fitting TRBD1. Germline CDR1 and CDR2: KGHSH and LQKENI. The CDR3 runs to 17 residues. V shed 1 base and J 0 bases; nucleotides not matched to a gene: 6.

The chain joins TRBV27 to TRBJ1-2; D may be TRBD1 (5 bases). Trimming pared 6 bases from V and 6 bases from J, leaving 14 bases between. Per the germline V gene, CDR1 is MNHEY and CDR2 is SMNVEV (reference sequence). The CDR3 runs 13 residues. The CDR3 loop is CASRPTESNGYTF. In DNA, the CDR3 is TGTGCCAGCAGGCCGACAGAGAGCAATGGCTACACCTTC.

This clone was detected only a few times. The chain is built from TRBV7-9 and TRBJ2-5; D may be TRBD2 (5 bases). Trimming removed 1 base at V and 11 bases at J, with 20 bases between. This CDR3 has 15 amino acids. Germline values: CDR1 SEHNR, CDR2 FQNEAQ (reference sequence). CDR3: CASSLEVAVRGEQYF. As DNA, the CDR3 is TGTGCCAGCAGCTTAGAGGTAGCTGTTCGTGGGGAGCAGTACTTC.